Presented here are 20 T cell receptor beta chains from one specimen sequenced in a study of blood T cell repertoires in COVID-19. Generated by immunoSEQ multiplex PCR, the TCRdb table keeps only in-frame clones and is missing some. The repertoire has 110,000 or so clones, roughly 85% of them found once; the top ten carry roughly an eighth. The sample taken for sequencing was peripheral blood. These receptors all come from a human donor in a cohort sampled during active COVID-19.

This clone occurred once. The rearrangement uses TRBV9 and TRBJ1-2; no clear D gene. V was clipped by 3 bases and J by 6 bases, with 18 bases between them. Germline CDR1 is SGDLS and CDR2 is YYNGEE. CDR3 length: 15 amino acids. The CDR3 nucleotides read TGTGCCAGCAGCGCCCTATCTACACGGGTTAATGGCTACACCTTC. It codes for CASSALSTRVNGYTF.

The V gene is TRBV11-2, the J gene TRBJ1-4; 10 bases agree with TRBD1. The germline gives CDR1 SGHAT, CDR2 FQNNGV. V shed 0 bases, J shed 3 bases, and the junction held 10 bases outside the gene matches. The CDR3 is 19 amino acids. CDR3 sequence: CASSLDAGTGAISNEKLFF. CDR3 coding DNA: TGTGCCAGCAGCTTAGATGCCGGGACAGGGGCCATATCTAATGAAAAACTGTTTTTT.

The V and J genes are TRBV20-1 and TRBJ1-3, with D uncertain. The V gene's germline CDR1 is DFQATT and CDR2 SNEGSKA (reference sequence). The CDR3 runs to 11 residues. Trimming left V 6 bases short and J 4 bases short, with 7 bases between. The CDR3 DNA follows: TGCAGTGCACAGTGGGGAAACACCATATATTTT. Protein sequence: CSAQWGNTIYF.

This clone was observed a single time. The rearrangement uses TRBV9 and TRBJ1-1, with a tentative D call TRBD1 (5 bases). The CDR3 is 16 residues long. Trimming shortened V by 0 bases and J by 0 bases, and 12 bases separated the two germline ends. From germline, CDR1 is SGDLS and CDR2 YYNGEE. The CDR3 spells CASSVVPRGMNTEAFF. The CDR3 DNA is TGTGCCAGCAGCGTAGTTCCACGGGGGATGAACACTGAAGCTTTCTTT.

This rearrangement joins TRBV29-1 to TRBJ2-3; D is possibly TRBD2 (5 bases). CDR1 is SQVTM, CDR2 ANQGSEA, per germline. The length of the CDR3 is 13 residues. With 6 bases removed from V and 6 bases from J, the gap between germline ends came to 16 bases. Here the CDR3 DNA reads TGCAGCGTGGGTCCCCGGGGATCGGATACGCAGTATTTT. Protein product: CSVGPRGSDTQYF.

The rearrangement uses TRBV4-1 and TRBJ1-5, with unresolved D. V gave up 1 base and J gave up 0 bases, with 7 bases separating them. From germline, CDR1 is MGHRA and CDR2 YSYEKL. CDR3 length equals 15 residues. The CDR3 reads CASSQAQFSNQPQHF. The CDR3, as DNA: TGCGCCAGCAGCCAAGCGCAGTTTAGCAATCAGCCCCAGCATTTT.

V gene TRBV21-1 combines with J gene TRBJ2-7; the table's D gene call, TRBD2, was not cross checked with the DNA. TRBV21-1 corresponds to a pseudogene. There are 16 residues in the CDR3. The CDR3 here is CASSSGTSDFSYEQYF. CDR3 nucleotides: TGTGCCAGCAGCTCCGGGACTAGCGACTTTTCCTACGAGCAGTACTTC.

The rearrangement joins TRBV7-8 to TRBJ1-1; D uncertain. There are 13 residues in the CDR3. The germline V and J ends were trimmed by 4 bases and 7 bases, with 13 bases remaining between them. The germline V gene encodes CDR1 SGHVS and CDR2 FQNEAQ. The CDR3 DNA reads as TGTGCCAGCAGCTCCCCTCTTTTTGTTGAAGCTTTCTTT. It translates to CASSSPLFVEAFF.

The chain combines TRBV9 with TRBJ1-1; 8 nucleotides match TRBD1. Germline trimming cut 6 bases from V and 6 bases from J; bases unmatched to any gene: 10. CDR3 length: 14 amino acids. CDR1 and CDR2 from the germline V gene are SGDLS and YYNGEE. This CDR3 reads CASNRQGMSSEAFF. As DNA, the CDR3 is TGTGCCAGCAATAGACAGGGGATGAGCTCTGAAGCTTTCTTT.

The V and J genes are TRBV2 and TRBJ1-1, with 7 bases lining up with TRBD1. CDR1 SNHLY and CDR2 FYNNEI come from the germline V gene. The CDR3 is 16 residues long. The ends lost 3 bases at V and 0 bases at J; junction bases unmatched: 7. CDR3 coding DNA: TGTGCCAGCAGTGACATAGTCGGGACAGTGAACACTGAAGCTTTCTTT. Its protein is CASSDIVGTVNTEAFF.

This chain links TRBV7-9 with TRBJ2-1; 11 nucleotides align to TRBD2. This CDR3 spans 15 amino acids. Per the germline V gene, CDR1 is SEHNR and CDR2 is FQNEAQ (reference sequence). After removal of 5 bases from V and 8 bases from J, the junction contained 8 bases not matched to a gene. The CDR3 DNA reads TGTGCCAGCAGCCGCCCCGAGACTAGCGGGGATGAGCAGTTCTTC. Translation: CASSRPETSGDEQFF.

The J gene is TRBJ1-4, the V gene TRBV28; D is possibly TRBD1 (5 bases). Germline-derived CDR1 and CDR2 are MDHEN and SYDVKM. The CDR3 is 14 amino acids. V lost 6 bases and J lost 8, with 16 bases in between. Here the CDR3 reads CASRSGYGLEKLFF. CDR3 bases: TGTGCCAGCAGATCAGGGTATGGGTTGGAAAAACTGTTTTTT.

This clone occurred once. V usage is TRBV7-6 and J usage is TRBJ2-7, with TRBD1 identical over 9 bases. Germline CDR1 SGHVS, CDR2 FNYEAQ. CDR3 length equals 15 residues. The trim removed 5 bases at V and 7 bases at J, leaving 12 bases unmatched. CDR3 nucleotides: TGTGCCAGCAGCCCAGGAGGGTGGACAGGGGAAGAGCAGTACTTC. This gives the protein CASSPGGWTGEEQYF. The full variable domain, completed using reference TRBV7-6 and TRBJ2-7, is GAGVSQSPRYKVTKRGQDVALRCDPISGHVSLYWYRQALGQGPEFLTYFNYEAQQDKSGLPNDRFSAERPEGSISTLTIQRTEQRDSAMYRCASSPGGWTGEEQYFGPGTRLTVT.

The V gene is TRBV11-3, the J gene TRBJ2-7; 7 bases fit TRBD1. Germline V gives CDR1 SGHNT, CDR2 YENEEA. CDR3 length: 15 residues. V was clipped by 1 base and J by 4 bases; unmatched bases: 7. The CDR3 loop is CASSLVRGRGYEQYF. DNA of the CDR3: TGTGCCAGCAGCTTAGTGAGGGGGCGAGGATACGAGCAGTACTTC.

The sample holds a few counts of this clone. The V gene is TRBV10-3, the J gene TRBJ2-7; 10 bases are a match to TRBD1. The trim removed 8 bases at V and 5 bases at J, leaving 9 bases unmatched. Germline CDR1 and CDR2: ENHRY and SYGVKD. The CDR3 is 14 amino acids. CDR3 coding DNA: TGTGCCATCCGGGGCCGGGACAGGGGCAACGAGCAGTACTTC. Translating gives CAIRGRDRGNEQYF.

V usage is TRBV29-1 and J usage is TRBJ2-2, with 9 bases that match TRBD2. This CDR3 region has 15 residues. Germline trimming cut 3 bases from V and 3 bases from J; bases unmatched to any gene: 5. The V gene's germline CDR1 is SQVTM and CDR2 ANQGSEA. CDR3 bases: TGCAGCGTTGATTCGGCTAGCGGGGACACCGGGGAGCTGTTTTTT. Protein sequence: CSVDSASGDTGELFF.

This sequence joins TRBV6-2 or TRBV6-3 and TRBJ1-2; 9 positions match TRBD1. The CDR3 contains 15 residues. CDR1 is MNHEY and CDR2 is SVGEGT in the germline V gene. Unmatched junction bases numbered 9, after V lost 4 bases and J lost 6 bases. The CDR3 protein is CASSSRGTGNDGYTF. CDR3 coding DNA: TGTGCCAGCAGTTCCCGCGGGACAGGGAACGATGGCTACACCTTC.

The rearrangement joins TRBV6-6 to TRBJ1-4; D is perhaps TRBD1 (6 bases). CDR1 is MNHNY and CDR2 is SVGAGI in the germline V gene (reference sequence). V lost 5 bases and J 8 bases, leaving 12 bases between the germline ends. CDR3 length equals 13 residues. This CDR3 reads CASSEDSREKLFF. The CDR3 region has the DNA TGTGCCAGCAGTGAGGACAGTCGGGAAAAACTGTTTTTT.

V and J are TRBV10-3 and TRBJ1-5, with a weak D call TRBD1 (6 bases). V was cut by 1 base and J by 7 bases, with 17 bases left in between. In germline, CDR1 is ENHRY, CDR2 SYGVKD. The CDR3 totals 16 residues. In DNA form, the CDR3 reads TGTGCCATCAGTGAGTTTGGGGGCGGTCTTGGGCAGCCCCAGCATTTT. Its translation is CAISEFGGGLGQPQHF.

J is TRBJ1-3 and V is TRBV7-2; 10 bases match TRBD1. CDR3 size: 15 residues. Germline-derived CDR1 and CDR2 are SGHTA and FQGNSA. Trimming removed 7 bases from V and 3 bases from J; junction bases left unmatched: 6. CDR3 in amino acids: CASKRQGAGGNTIYF. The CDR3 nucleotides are TGTGCCAGCAAACGACAGGGGGCGGGTGGAAACACCATATATTTT.